This T cell receptor (beta chain) emerged from a study of T-cell reconstitution after alpha-beta-depleted transplantation in children (dated by TCRdb to the mid-2010s). About the study as a whole: Using TCR repertoire profiling, the study followed T-cell immune reconstitution in a quantitative way in children after TCRalphabeta/CD19-depleted allogeneic hematopoietic cell transplantation.

Libraries came from PCR. Instrument on record: Illumina HiSeq 2500. TCR library preparation used molecular barcoding, with unique molecular identifiers applied to normalize quantification of the TCRbeta repertoire. TCRdb cleaned the public reads at Q25 with fastp, built clones with MiXCR and kept in-frame beta chains. Entries that share a CDR3 protein sequence are merged under the most common genes and DNA. The sample data list roughly 350,000 distinct CDR3 sequences, and 10% of these were observed just once. The ten largest clonotypes hold 2.4% of the sample. A few counts support this clonotype. Its recognized antigen is unknown. No base quality values were provided; no much bigger clone lies one nucleotide off. The sample in question was PBMCs from the stem cell graft donor, obtained from the stem cell graft. The source of this sequence is a human donor who donated a stem cell graft to a child with acute lymphoblastic leukemia.

The sequenced DNA is TGTGCCAGCAGCCCACAGACAGGGAGCAATGAGCAGTTCTTC. Its protein is CASSPQTGSNEQFF. This receptor chain uses TRBV7-9 and TRBJ2-1; the central 7 bases match TRBD1. At the junction V is shortened by 5 bases and J by 6 bases; bases outside the gene matches: 7. Spanning cysteine to phenylalanine, the CDR3 consists of 14 amino acids. The read is trimmed to its CDR3 DNA, 42 bases read in frame from base 1. CDR1 is given as SEHNR and CDR2 as FQNEAQ, both from the germline V gene (reference sequence).